A single sample gave rise to the 9 T cell receptor beta chains below, sequenced in a study of T-cell memory formation after mild COVID-19. TCRdb independently ran MiXCR on the 5' RACE reads; one entry per CDR3 protein. Altogether 300,000 or so distinct CDR3 sequences are present, about 17% being singletons, with the ten largest covering roughly 24%. Specimen: PBMCs or a T cell subset sorted from them (not recorded which). The receptors derive from a man aged 18 to 30 who had mild COVID-19 (a few samples of this study predate the infection). Cell type and time point are not known.

The chain has TRBV9 and TRBJ2-7; weak D call: TRBD1 (6 bases). Per germline, CDR1 SGDLS and CDR2 YYNGEE. V dropped 3 bases and J dropped 4 bases, with 14 bases sitting between them. The CDR3 sequence is 14 residues long. CDR3 nucleotide sequence: TGTGCCAGCAGCGAGCGACAGGCGGGTTACGAGCAGTACTTC. This sequence encodes CASSERQAGYEQYF.

This clonotype showed up many times. V is TRBV6-6 and J is TRBJ2-3, with 7 bases aligning to TRBD1. Germline V gene sequence: CDR1 MNHNY, CDR2 SVGAGI (reference sequence). Trimming took 5 bases from V and 2 from J; bases not matched to a gene: 7. The CDR3 covers 15 residues. The CDR3 sequence: CASSPLGQLTDTQYF. For the CDR3, the DNA is TGTGCCAGCAGTCCCTTGGGACAGCTCACAGATACGCAGTATTTT.

The CDR3 loop is CASRAAGRSYEQYV. The CDR3 region has the DNA TGTGCCAGCAGGGCAGCGGGGCGCTCCTACGAGCAGTACGTC. The chain recombines TRBV6-2 or TRBV6-3 with TRBJ2-7; 7 bases are a match to TRBD2. The V and J ends lost 6 bases and 0 bases, in that order; junction bases with no gene match: 5. CDR3 size: 14 residues. Germline CDR1 reads MNHEY; CDR2 reads SVGEGT.

This clonotype turned up a few times. The gene calls are TRBV7-2 and TRBJ1-4; D is perhaps TRBD1 (5 bases). Trimming pared 5 bases from V and 8 bases from J, leaving 9 bases between. The CDR3 is 12 amino acids. CDR1 is SGHTA, CDR2 FQGNSA, per germline. CDR3 nucleotide sequence: TGTGCCAGCAGCCGAGGGGAAGAAAAACTGTTTTTT. It codes for CASSRGEEKLFF. Based on the CDR3 plus reference TRBV7-2 and TRBJ1-4, the full variable domain is GAGVSQSPSNKVTEKGKDVELRCDPISGHTALYWYRQSLGQGLEFLIYFQGNSAPDKSGLPSDRFSAERTGGSVSTLTIQRTQQEDSAVYLCASSRGEEKLFFGSGTQLSVL.

This clonotype was seen more than once but under ten times. This chain joins TRBV4-1 and TRBJ2-7, with unresolved D. This CDR3 is built from 15 residues. Trimming took 0 bases from V and 1 from J, leaving 10 bases between them. The V gene's germline CDR1 is MGHRA and CDR2 YSYEKL. The CDR3 sequence is CASSQERAGSYEQYV. CDR3 DNA: TGCGCCAGCAGCCAAGAAAGGGCAGGATCCTACGAGCAGTACGTC.

The chain has TRBV12-3 or TRBV12-4 and TRBJ2-7; D not resolved. This CDR3 comprises 13 residues. Trimming removed 1 base from V and 6 bases from J, with 10 bases in between. CDR3 residues: CASSLGEVGEQYV. In nucleotides, the CDR3 is TGTGCCAGCAGTTTAGGAGAGGTGGGCGAGCAGTACGTC.

This clonotype was recorded many times. This chain joins TRBV5-1 and TRBJ1-3, with TRBD1 matching over 7 bases. Germline-derived CDR1 and CDR2 are SGHRS and YFSETQ. CDR3 length: 19 residues. Losses at the gene ends were 4 bases for V and 1 base for J; bases not matched to a gene: 17. The CDR3 DNA is TGCGCCAGCAGCCTGAGACCTGCCGGACAGGTCGATTCTGGAAACACCATATATTTT. Protein: CASSLRPAGQVDSGNTIYF.

The chain recombines TRBV7-9 with TRBJ1-4, with 10 bases aligning to TRBD1. Losses at the gene ends were 6 bases for V and 8 bases for J; bases not matched to a gene: 6. Germline-derived CDR1 and CDR2 are SEHNR and FQNEAQ (reference sequence). This CDR3 region has 14 residues. This CDR3 reads CASRPTGGEEKLFF. For the CDR3, the DNA is TGTGCCAGCAGACCGACAGGGGGCGAGGAAAAACTGTTTTTT.

The chain uses TRBV28 and TRBJ2-5; possible D gene TRBD2, 5 bases. Looked up from germline, CDR1 is MDHEN and CDR2 is SYDVKM. The CDR3 has 11 amino acids. V was trimmed by 6 bases and J by 7 bases, leaving 9 bases between them. The CDR3, as DNA: TGTGCCAGCAGCTGGCTAGCGACCCAGTACTTC. This translates into CASSWLATQYF.